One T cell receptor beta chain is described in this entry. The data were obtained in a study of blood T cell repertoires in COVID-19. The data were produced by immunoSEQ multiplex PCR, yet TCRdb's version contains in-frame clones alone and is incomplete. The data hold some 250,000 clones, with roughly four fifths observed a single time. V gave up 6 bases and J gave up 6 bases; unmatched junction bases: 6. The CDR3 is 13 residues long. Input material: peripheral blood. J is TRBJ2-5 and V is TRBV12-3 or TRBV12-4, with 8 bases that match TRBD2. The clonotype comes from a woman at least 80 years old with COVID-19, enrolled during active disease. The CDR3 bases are TGTGCCAGCAGCCCTGCGGGAGGACAGACCCAGTACTTC. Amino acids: CASSPAGGQTQYF.